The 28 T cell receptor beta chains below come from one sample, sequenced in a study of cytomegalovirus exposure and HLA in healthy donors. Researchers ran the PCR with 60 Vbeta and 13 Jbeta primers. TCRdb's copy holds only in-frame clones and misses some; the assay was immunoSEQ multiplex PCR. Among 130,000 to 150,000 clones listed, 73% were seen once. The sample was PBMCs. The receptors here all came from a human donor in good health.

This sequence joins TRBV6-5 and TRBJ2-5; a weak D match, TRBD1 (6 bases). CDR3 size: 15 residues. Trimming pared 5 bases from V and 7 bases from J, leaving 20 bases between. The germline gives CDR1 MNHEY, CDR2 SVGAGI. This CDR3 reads CASSHPQGPWGTQYF. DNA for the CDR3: TGTGCCAGCAGTCACCCACAGGGCCCCTGGGGGACCCAGTACTTC.

For the CDR3, the DNA is TGTGCCAGCAGCCAAGGGGACGGGGGGTGGGCTGAAGCTTTCTTT. It is translated as CASSQGDGGWAEAFF. The chain recombines TRBV4-2 with TRBJ1-1, with D tentatively TRBD1 (5 bases). Trimming cost V 1 base and J 6 bases, with 15 bases left between them. In germline, CDR1 is LGHNA, CDR2 YNFKEQ. The CDR3 is 15 residues long.

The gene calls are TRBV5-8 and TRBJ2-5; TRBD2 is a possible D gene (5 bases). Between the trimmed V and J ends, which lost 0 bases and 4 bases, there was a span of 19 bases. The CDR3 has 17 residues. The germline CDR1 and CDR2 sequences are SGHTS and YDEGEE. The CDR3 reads CASSLATVGVRRETQYF. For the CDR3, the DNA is TGTGCCAGCAGCTTGGCCACAGTCGGGGTGCGCCGAGAGACCCAGTACTTC. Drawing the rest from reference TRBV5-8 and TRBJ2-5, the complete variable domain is EAGVTQSPTHLIKTRGQQATLRCSPISGHTSVYWYQQALGLGLQFLLWYDEGEERNRGNFPPRFSGRQFPNYSSELNVNALELEDSALYLCASSLATVGVRRETQYFGPGTRLLVL.

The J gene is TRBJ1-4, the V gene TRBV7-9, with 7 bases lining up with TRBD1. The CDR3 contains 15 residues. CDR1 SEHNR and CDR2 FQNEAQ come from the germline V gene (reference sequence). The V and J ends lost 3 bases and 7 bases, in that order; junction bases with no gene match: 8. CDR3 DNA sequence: TGTGCCAGCAGCTTTGAAAGGACAGGCGGTGAAAAACTGTTTTTT. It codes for CASSFERTGGEKLFF.

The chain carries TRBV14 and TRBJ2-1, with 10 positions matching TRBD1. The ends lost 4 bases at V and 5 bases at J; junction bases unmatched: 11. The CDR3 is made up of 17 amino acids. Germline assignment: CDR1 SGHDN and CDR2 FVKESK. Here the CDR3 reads CASSLKVGTGANNEQFF. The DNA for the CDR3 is TGTGCCAGCAGCCTAAAAGTCGGGACAGGGGCCAACAATGAGCAGTTCTTC.

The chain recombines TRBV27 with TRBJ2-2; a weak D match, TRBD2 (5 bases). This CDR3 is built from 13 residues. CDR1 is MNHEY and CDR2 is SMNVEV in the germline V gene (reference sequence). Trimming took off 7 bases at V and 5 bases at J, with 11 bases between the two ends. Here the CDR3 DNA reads TGTGCCAGCACCGAGGGCGGGACCGGGGAGCTGTTTTTT. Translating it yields CASTEGGTGELFF.

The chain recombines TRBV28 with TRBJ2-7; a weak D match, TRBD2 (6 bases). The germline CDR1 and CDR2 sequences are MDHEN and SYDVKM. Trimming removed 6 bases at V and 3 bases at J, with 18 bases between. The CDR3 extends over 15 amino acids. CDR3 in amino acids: CASSRQTSPIYEQYF. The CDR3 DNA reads TGTGCCAGCAGCCGTCAGACTAGTCCCATCTACGAGCAGTACTTC.

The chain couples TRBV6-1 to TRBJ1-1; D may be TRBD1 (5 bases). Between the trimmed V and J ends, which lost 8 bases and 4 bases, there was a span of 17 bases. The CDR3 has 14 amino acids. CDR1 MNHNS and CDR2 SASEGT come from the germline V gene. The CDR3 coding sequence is TGTGCCAGCGGCTATGGGGGTAGCGGCACTGAAGCTTTCTTT. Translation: CASGYGGSGTEAFF.

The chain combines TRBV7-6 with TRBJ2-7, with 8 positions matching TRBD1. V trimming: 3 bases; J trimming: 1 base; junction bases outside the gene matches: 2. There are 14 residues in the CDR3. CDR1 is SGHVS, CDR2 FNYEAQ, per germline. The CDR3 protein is CASSLDRESYEQYF. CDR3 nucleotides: TGTGCCAGCAGCTTGGACAGGGAGTCCTACGAGCAGTACTTC.

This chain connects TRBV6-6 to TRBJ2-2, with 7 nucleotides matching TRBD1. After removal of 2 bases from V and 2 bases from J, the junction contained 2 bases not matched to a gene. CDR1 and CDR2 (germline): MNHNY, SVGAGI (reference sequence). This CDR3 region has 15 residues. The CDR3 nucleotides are TGTGCCAGCAGTTACCGGGACAGTAACACCGGGGAGCTGTTTTTT. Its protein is CASSYRDSNTGELFF.

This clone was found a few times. CDR3 in amino acids: CASRATGVTGELFF. The DNA of the CDR3 is TGTGCCAGCAGAGCGACAGGGGTAACCGGGGAGCTGTTTTTT. The V gene is TRBV6-5, the J gene TRBJ2-2; TRBD1 aligns across 8 bases. Per the germline V gene, CDR1 is MNHEY and CDR2 is SVGAGI. The CDR3 covers 14 residues. V gave up 6 bases and J gave up 5 bases; unmatched junction bases: 5.

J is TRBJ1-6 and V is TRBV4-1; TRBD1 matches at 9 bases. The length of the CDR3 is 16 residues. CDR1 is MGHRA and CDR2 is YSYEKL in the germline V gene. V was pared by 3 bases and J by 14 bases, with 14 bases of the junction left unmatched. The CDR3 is CASSQGFGTGLRSLHF. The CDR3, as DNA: TGCGCCAGCAGCCAGGGATTTGGGACAGGGCTTCGGTCCCTCCACTTT.

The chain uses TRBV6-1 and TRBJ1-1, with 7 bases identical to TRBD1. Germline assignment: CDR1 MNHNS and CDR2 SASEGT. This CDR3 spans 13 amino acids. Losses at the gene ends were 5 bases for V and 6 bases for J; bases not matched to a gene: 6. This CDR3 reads CASSRGQFSEAFF. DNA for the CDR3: TGTGCCAGCAGTCGGGGACAGTTTTCTGAAGCTTTCTTT.

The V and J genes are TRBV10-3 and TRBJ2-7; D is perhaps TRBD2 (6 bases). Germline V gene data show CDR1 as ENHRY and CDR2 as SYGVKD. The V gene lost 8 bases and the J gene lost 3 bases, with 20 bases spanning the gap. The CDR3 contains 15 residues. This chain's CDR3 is CAIRPSGTPDYEQYF. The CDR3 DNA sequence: TGTGCCATCCGCCCCTCCGGGACTCCAGACTACGAGCAGTACTTC.

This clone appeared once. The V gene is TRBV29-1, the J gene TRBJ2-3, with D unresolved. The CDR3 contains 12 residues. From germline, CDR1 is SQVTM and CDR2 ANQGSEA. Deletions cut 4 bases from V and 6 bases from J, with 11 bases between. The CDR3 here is CSVVVAEDTQYF. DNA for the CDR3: TGCAGCGTTGTTGTAGCAGAGGATACGCAGTATTTT.

The CDR3 is CASSSGGKYGYTF. The DNA of the CDR3 is TGTGCCAGCAGCTCCGGGGGGAAGTATGGCTACACCTTC. J is TRBJ1-2 and V is TRBV7-8; weak D call: TRBD1 (5 bases). Germline assignment: CDR1 SGHVS and CDR2 FQNEAQ. The CDR3 totals 13 residues. V was cut by 4 bases and J by 5 bases, with 11 bases left in between.

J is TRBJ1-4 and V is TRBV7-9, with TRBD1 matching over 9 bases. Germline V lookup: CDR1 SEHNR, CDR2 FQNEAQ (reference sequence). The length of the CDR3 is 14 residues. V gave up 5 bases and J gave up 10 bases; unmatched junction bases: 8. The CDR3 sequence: CASSPGQGTGKLFF. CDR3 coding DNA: TGTGCCAGCAGCCCGGGACAGGGTACGGGAAAACTGTTTTTT.

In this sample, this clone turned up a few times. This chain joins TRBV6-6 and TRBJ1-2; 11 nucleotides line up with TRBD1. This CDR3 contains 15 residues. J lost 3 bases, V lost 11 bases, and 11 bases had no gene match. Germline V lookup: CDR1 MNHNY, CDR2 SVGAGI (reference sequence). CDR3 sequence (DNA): TGTGCCTCCAACCTCGGACAGGGGGCGGACTATGGCTACACCTTC. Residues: CASNLGQGADYGYTF.

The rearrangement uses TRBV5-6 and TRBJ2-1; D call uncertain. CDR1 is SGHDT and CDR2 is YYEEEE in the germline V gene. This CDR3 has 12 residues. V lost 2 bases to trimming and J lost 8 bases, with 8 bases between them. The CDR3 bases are TGTGCCAGCAGCTTATTAGCCGATGAGCAGTTCTTC. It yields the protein CASSLLADEQFF. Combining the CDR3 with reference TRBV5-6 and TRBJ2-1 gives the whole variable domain DAGVTQSPTHLIKTRGQQVTLRCSPKSGHDTVSWYQQALGQGPQFIFQYYEEEERQRGNFPDRFSGHQFPNYSSELNVNALLLGDSALYLCASSLLADEQFFGPGTRLTVL.

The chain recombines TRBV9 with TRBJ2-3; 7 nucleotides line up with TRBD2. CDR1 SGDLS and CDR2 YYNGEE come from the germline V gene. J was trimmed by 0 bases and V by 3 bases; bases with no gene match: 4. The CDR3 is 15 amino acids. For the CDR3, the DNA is TGTGCCAGCAGCGAACTAGCGCGGAGCACAGATACGCAGTATTTT. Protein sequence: CASSELARSTDTQYF.

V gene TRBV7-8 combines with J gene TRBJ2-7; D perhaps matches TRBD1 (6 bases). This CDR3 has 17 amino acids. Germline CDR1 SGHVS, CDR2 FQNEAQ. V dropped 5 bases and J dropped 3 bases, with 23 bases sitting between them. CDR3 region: CASSQLSLQGLLYEQYF. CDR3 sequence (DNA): TGTGCCAGCAGCCAACTTTCCTTACAGGGTTTGCTCTACGAGCAGTACTTC.

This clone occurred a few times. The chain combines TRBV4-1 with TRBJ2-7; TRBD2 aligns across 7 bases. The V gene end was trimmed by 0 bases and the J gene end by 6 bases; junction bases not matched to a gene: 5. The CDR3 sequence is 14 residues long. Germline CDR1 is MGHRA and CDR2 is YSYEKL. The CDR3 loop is CASSQDGGRGEQYF. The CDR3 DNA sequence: TGCGCCAGCAGCCAAGACGGAGGGAGGGGCGAGCAGTACTTC.

In nucleotides, the CDR3 is TGCGCCAGCAGCCAATATCCCTTCTCTGGAAACACCATATATTTT. Translating gives CASSQYPFSGNTIYF. The V and J genes are TRBV4-1 and TRBJ1-3; D remains ambiguous. The V end was cut by 2 bases, the J end by 0 bases, with 8 bases between. Per germline, CDR1 MGHRA and CDR2 YSYEKL. The CDR3 runs to 15 residues.

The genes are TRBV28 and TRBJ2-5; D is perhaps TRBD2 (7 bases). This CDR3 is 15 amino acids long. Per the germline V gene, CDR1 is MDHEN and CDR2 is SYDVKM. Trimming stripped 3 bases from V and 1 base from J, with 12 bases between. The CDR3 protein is CASSLRGPSQETQYF. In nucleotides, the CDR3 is TGTGCCAGCAGTTTGCGGGGGCCTTCCCAAGAGACCCAGTACTTC.

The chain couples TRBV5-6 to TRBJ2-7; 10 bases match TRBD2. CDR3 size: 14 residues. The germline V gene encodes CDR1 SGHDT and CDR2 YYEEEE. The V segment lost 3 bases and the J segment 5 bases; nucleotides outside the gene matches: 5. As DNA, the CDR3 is TGTGCCAGCAGCTCGGGACTAGCGTTCCACGAGCAGTACTTC. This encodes CASSSGLAFHEQYF. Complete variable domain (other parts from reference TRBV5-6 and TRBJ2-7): DAGVTQSPTHLIKTRGQQVTLRCSPKSGHDTVSWYQQALGQGPQFIFQYYEEEERQRGNFPDRFSGHQFPNYSSELNVNALLLGDSALYLCASSSGLAFHEQYFGPGTRLTVT.

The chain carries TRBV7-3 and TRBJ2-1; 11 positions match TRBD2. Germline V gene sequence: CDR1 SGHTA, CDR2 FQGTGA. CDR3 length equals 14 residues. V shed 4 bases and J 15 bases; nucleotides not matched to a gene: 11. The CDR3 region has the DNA TGTGCCAGCAGCTACAGGACTAGCGGGCCCATGTTGTTCTTC. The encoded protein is CASSYRTSGPMLFF.

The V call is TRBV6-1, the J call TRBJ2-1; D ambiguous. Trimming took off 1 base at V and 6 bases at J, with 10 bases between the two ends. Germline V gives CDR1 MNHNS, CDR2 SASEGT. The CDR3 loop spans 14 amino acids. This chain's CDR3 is CASSEDPIGNEQFF. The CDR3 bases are TGTGCCAGCAGTGAAGACCCAATCGGCAATGAGCAGTTCTTC.

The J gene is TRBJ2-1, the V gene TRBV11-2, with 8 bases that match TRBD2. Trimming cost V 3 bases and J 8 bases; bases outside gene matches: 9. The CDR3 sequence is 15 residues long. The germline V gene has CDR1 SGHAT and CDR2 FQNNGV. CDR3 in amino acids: CASSFSVLAGYEQFF. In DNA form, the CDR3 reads TGTGCCAGCAGCTTTTCGGTTCTAGCGGGTTATGAGCAGTTCTTC.